The rows below give T cell receptor beta chains drawn from one sample of a study of blood T cell repertoires in COVID-19. The data were produced by immunoSEQ multiplex PCR, yet TCRdb's version contains in-frame clones alone and is incomplete. The sample holds fewer than 30,000 clones, approximately 86% seen once. Sequenced input: peripheral blood. Receptors originate from a man in his forties or fifties with active COVID-19. Both conserved end residues are part of each CDR3. Fields, in order: V gene, D gene, J gene, clone size, CDR3 DNA, CDR3 protein. A D gene is named only where the DNA matches it firmly. The listing skips clone size in some rows; elsewhere it reads once, few, many or a size class.

>TRBV6-2/TRBV6-3|TRBD1|TRBJ2-2|NA
TGTGCCAGCAGCGCGGACAGGGTGATCGGGGAGCTGTTTTTT
CASSADRVIGELFF
>TRBV24-1|TRBD1|TRBJ1-2|NA
TGTGCCACCAGTGGACAGGGCGGCTATGGCTACACCTTC
CATSGQGGYGYTF
>TRBV4-2|TRBD2|TRBJ2-1|once
TGTGCCAGCAGCCAAGCGACTAGCAGTAACTACAATGAGCAGTTCTTC
CASSQATSSNYNEQFF
>TRBV7-9|TRBD2|TRBJ2-7|NA
TGTGCCAGCAGCTTCGGACTAGCGGGAGAATACGAGCAGTACTTC
CASSFGLAGEYEQYF
>TRBV5-1|NA|TRBJ1-2|NA
TGCGCCAGCAGCTTAGGCGTTGGATCAGGGGATGGCTACACCTTC
CASSLGVGSGDGYTF
>TRBV5-8|TRBD1|TRBJ2-3|NA
TGTGCCAGCAGCCGAGGGACAGGGGGACCAGATACGCAGTATTTT
CASSRGTGGPDTQYF
>TRBV12-1|NA|TRBJ2-2|NA
TGTGCCAGCAGCTTGAGTCTAGCGGGAGTCGGGAACACCGGGGAGCTGTTTTTT
CASSLSLAGVGNTGELFF
>TRBV9|NA|TRBJ2-3|NA
TGTGCCAGCAGCGTAGTATGGAGTTGGGATACGCAGTATTTT
CASSVVWSWDTQYF
>TRBV19|NA|TRBJ2-5|NA
TGTGCCAGTAGTATCCGAGAATTTCAAGAGACCCAGTACTTC
CASSIREFQETQYF
>TRBV5-6|NA|TRBJ1-6|NA
TGTGCCAGCAGCTTGGGGGACTTACCCCGTTCACCCCTCCACTTT
CASSLGDLPRSPLHF
>TRBV7-2|NA|TRBJ2-3|once
TGTGCCAGCAGCCCCGCCGGAGGATACGGCACAGATACGCAGTATTTT
CASSPAGGYGTDTQYF
>TRBV27|NA|TRBJ1-5|NA
TGTGCCAGCAGTTGGACGGCGGGGCAGCCCCAGCATTTT
CASSWTAGQPQHF
>TRBV3-1/TRBV3-2|NA|TRBJ1-2|NA
TGTGCCAGCAGCCAATTTGTTAACAATGGCTACACCTTC
CASSQFVNNGYTF
>TRBV13|NA|TRBJ2-3|NA
TGTGCCAGCAGCTCCCGACTGAAGACTAGCACAGATACGCAGTATTTT
CASSSRLKTSTDTQYF
>TRBV2|TRBD2|TRBJ2-1|few
TGTGCCAGCAGTGGCCGCGGGGGGGGAAAATACAATGAGCAGTTCTTC
CASSGRGGGKYNEQFF
>TRBV11-3|NA|TRBJ2-3|NA
TGTGCCAGCAGCTTTAAGGGGGGGCGGGCAGATACGCAGTATTTT
CASSFKGGRADTQYF
>TRBV28|TRBD1|TRBJ2-5|once
TGTGCCAGCAGTTTACCCCCTACAGGGGTGGGCCGCGAGACCCAGTACTTC
CASSLPPTGVGRETQYF
>TRBV6-6|NA|TRBJ1-2|once
TGTGCCAGCAGTTACAGACACAAAAACTATGGCTACACCTTC
CASSYRHKNYGYTF
>TRBV28|NA|TRBJ1-1|medium-sized
TGTGCCAGCAGCTCCTTGTTGACTGAAGCTTTCTTT
CASSSLLTEAFF
>TRBV6-5|NA|TRBJ1-3|once
TGTGCCAGCAGTTACTCTCGGGATAAGGGAAACACCATATATTTT
CASSYSRDKGNTIYF
>TRBV5-1|TRBD2|TRBJ2-1|once
TGCGCCAGCAGCGTGACTAGCGGGAGAGGTTTTGAGCAGTTCTTC
CASSVTSGRGFEQFF
>TRBV10-3|TRBD1|TRBJ1-2|once
TGTGCCATCAGTGAGTCTGGGACAGGGAATTTAGGGAACTATGGCTACACCTTC
CAISESGTGNLGNYGYTF
>TRBV13|TRBD1|TRBJ2-2|NA
TGTGCCAGCAGCTTCAGGACAGGTTACGACGGGGAGCTGTTTTTT
CASSFRTGYDGELFF
>TRBV19|NA|TRBJ2-7|NA
TGTGCCAGTAGTATCAGCTCGCCGGAGTCCTACGAGCAGTACTTC
CASSISSPESYEQYF
>TRBV7-2|NA|TRBJ2-1|once
TGTGCCAGCAGCTCCGACTGGGGCTTTGAGCAGTTCTTC
CASSSDWGFEQFF
>TRBV29-1|NA|TRBJ2-1|NA
TGCAGCGTTGAAGATCAGGGCCCCACCTACAATGAGCAGTTCTTC
CSVEDQGPTYNEQFF
>TRBV3-1/TRBV3-2|NA|TRBJ2-7|once
TGTGCCAGCAGCCAAGACGGAGGGGGCATATACGAGCAGTACTTC
CASSQDGGGIYEQYF
>TRBV24-1|TRBD2|TRBJ2-7|NA
TGTGCCACCAGTGCGAGCACTAGCGGGGTCTACGAGCAGTACTTC
CATSASTSGVYEQYF
>TRBV9|TRBD1|TRBJ1-6|NA
TGTGCCAGCAGCGAAACCGGGACAGGGAAAGGGGGTTCACCCCTCCACTTT
CASSETGTGKGGSPLHF
>TRBV13|NA|TRBJ1-1|NA
TGTGCCAGCAGCCTCCGACCAAAAACAGGGACGAACACTGAAGCTTTCTTT
CASSLRPKTGTNTEAFF
>TRBV6-8|TRBD1|TRBJ2-7|few
TGTGCCAGCAGTCCCCACGGGACAGGCCATGCCCCGTTATACGAGCAGTACTTC
CASSPHGTGHAPLYEQYF
>TRBV4-1|TRBD1|TRBJ1-2|NA
TGCGCCAGCAGCTACAGGGGGGGCTACACCTTC
CASSYRGGYTF
>TRBV29-1|TRBD2|TRBJ2-3|NA
TGCAGCGTTGAGTCTAGCGGAGGCACAGATACGCAGTATTTT
CSVESSGGTDTQYF
>TRBV11-2|NA|TRBJ2-5|NA
TGTGCCAGCAGCCCCTACCGGGAGACCCAGTACTTC
CASSPYRETQYF
>TRBV11-3|TRBD1|TRBJ2-1|NA
TGTGCCAGCAGCTCCCGAACGGGGACAGACATCCACAATGAGCAGTTCTTC
CASSSRTGTDIHNEQFF
>TRBV25-1|TRBD1|TRBJ1-2|NA
TGTGCCAGCCAGGGGGGCGAGGATGGCTACACCTTC
CASQGGEDGYTF
>TRBV27|NA|TRBJ2-5|NA
TGTGCCGCAGGGGAGGGGTGGGGAGAAGAGACCCAGTACTTC
CAAGEGWGEETQYF
>TRBV29-1|NA|TRBJ2-1|NA
TGCAGCGTTGTACCTAATGACAATGAGCAGTTCTTC
CSVVPNDNEQFF
>TRBV6-2/TRBV6-3|NA|TRBJ2-2|NA
TGTGCCAGCACCCCAACATACACCGGGGAGCTGTTTTTT
CASTPTYTGELFF
>TRBV5-1|TRBD1|TRBJ2-5|NA
TGCGCCAGCACCCCTAAGAACAGGGGGCTTGAGACCCAGTACTTC
CASTPKNRGLETQYF
>TRBV5-1|TRBD1|TRBJ1-3|once
TGCGCCAGCAGCTTGGTCCCGACAGGGTACTCTGGAAACACCATATATTTT
CASSLVPTGYSGNTIYF
>TRBV7-2|TRBD1|TRBJ2-6|once
TGTGCCAGCAGCCCGGGACAGCGTTCTGGGGCCAACGTCCTGACTTTC
CASSPGQRSGANVLTF
>TRBV9|NA|TRBJ1-5|NA
TGTGCCAGCAGCGTAGGACAGTCCAATCAGCCCCAGCATTTT
CASSVGQSNQPQHF
>TRBV7-6|TRBD1|TRBJ1-4|NA
TGTGCCAGCAGCTTAATCCGACGTGACAGGGGAGATGATGAAAAACTGTTTTTT
CASSLIRRDRGDDEKLFF